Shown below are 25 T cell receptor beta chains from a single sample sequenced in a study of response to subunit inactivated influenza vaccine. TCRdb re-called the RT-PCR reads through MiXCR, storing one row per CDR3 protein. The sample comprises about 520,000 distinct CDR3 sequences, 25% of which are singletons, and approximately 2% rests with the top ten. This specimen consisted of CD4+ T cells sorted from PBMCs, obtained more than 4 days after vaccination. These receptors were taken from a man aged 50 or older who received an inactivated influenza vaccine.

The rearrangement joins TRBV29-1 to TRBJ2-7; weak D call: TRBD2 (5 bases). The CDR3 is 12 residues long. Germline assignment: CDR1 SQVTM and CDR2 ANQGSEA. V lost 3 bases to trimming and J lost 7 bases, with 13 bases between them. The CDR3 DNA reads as TGCAGCGTTGAGGCGGGCCCGAGGGAGCAGTACTTC. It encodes CSVEAGPREQYF.

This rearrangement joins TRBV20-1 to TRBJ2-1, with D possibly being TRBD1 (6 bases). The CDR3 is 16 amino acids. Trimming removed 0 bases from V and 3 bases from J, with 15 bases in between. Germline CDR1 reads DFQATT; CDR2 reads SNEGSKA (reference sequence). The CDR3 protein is CSARDPGTYIYNEQFF. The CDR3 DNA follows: TGCAGTGCTAGAGATCCCGGGACATATATCTACAATGAGCAGTTCTTC.

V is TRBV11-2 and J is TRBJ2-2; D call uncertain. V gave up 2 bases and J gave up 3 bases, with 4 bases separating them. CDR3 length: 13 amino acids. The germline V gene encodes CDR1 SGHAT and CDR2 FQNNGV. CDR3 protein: CASSLSDTGELFF. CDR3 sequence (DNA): TGTGCCAGCAGCTTATCGGACACCGGGGAGCTGTTTTTT. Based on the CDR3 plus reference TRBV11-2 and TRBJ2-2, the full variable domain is EAGVAQSPRYKIIEKRQSVAFWCNPISGHATLYWYQQILGQGPKLLIQFQNNGVVDDSQLPKDRFSAERLKGVDSTLKIQPAKLEDSAVYLCASSLSDTGELFFGEGSRLTVL.

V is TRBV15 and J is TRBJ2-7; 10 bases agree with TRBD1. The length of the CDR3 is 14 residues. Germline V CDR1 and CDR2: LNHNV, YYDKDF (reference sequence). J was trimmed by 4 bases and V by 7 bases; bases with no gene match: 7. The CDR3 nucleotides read TGTGCCACCACCCTAGACAGGGGGCATTACGAGCAGTACTTC. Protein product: CATTLDRGHYEQYF.

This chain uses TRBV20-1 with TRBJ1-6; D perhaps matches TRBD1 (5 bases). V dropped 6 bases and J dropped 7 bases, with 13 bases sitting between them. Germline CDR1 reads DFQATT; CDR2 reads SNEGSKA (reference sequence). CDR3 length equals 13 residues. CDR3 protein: CSALAGSNSPLHF. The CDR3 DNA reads TGCAGTGCACTGGCAGGGTCGAATTCACCCCTCCACTTT.

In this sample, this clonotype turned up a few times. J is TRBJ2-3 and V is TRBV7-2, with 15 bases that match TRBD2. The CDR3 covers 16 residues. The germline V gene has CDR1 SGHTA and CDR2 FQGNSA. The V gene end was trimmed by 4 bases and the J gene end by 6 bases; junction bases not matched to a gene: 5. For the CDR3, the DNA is TGTGCCAGCAGCTATGGACTAGCGGGAGGGCCGGATACGCAGTATTTT. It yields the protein CASSYGLAGGPDTQYF. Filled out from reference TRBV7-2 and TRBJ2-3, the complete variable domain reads GAGVSQSPSNKVTEKGKDVELRCDPISGHTALYWYRQSLGQGLEFLIYFQGNSAPDKSGLPSDRFSAERTGGSVSTLTIQRTQQEDSAVYLCASSYGLAGGPDTQYFGPGTRLTVL.

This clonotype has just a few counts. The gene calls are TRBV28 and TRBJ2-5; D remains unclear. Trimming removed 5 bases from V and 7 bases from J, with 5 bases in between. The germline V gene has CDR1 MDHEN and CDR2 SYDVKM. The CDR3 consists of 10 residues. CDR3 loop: CASSRRTQYF. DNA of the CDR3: TGTGCCAGCAGTAGACGGACCCAGTACTTC.

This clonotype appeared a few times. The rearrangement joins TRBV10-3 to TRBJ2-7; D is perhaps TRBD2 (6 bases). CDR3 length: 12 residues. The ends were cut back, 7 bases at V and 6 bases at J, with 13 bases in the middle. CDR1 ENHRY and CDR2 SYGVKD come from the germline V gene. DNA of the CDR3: TGTGCCATCACGCAGACTAGGGGCGAGCAGTACTTC. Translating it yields CAITQTRGEQYF.

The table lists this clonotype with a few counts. CDR3 residues: CASSFGIQGAGEQYF. CDR3 bases: TGTGCCAGCAGCTTTGGGATACAGGGGGCGGGCGAGCAGTACTTC. The chain links TRBV11-2 to TRBJ2-7, with TRBD1 identical over 9 bases. The germline gives CDR1 SGHAT, CDR2 FQNNGV. This CDR3 region has 15 residues. The trim removed 3 bases at V and 6 bases at J, leaving 9 bases unmatched.

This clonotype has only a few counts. The CDR3 nucleotides are TGTGCCAGCAGCCAACGACTAGCGGGCGATGAGCAGTTCTTC. Translation: CASSQRLAGDEQFF. This chain joins TRBV14 and TRBJ2-1; 10 bases align to TRBD2. The CDR3 runs to 14 residues. In germline, CDR1 is SGHDN, CDR2 FVKESK. Trimming at V came to 2 bases and at J to 8 bases, leaving 3 bases not matched to a gene. Based on the CDR3 plus reference TRBV14 and TRBJ2-1, the full variable domain is EAGVTQFPSHSVIEKGQTVTLRCDPISGHDNLYWYRRVMGKEIKFLLHFVKESKQDESGMPNNRFLAERTGGTYSTLKVQPAELEDSGVYFCASSQRLAGDEQFFGPGTRLTVL.

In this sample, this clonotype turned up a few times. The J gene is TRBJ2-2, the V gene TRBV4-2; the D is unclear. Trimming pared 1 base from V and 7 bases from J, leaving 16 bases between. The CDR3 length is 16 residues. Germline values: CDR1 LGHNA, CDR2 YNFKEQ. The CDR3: CASSQVLDRFSGELFF. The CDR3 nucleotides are TGTGCCAGCAGCCAAGTCCTCGATCGGTTTAGCGGGGAGCTGTTTTTT.

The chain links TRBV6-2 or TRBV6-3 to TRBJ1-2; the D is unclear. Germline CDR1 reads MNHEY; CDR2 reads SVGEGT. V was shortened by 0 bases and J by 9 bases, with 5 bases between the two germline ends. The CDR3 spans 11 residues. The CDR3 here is CASSYSTSYTF. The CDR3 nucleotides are TGTGCCAGCAGTTACTCCACGAGCTACACCTTC.

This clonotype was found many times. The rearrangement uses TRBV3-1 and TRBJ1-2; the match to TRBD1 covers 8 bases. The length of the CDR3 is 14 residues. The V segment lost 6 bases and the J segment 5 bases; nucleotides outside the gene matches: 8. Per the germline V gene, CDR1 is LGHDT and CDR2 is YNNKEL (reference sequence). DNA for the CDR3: TGTGCCAGCAGTCGCAGGGGGCAAGAGTATGGCTACACCTTC. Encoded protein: CASSRRGQEYGYTF.

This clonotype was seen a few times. CDR3: CAISESPGTTYEQYF. As DNA, the CDR3 is TGTGCCATCAGTGAGTCACCAGGAACAACCTACGAGCAGTACTTC. V gene TRBV10-3 combines with J gene TRBJ2-7, with no clear D. This CDR3 has 15 residues. The V gene lost 0 bases and the J gene lost 2 bases, with 11 bases spanning the gap. Germline assignment: CDR1 ENHRY and CDR2 SYGVKD.

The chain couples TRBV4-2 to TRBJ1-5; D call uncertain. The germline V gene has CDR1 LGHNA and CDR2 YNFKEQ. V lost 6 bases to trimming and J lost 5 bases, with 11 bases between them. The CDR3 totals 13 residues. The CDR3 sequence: CASSDWGDQPQHF. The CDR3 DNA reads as TGTGCCAGCAGTGACTGGGGTGATCAGCCCCAGCATTTT.

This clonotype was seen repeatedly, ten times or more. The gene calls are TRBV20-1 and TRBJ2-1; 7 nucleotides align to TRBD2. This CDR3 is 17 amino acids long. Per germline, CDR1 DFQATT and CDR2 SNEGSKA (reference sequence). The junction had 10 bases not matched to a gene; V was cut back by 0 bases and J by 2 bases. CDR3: CSARDYRASGPYNEQFF. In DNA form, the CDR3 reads TGCAGTGCTAGAGATTATAGGGCTAGCGGACCCTACAATGAGCAGTTCTTC.

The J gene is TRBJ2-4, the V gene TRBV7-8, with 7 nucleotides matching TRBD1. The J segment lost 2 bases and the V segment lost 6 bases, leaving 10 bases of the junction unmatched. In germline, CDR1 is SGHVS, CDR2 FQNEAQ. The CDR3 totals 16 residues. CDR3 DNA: TGTGCCAGCAGTAACGACAGGGTGTTAACCAAAAACATTCAGTACTTC. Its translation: CASSNDRVLTKNIQYF.

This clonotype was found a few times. This chain's CDR3 is CSVSVGASSGNTIYF. DNA of the CDR3: TGCAGCGTTTCGGTGGGGGCTTCCTCTGGAAACACCATATATTTT. The chain employs TRBV29-1 and TRBJ1-3, with D tentatively TRBD1 (6 bases). V was cut by 5 bases and J by 0 bases, with 14 bases left in between. The CDR3 is 15 amino acids. Germline assignment: CDR1 SQVTM and CDR2 ANQGSEA.

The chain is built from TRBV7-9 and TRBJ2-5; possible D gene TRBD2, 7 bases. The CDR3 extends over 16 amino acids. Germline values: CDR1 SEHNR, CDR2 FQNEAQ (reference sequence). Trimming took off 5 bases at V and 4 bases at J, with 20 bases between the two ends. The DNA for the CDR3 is TGTGCCAGCAGCCATCCGACTAGGGGGGGGCGAGAGACCCAGTACTTC. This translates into CASSHPTRGGRETQYF.

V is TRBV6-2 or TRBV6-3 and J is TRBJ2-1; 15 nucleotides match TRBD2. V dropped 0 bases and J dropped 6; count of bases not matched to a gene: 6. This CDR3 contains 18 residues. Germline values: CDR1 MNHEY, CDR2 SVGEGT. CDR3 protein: CASSYSGRTSGRANEQFF. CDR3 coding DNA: TGTGCCAGCAGTTACTCGGGGCGGACTAGCGGGAGGGCCAATGAGCAGTTCTTC.

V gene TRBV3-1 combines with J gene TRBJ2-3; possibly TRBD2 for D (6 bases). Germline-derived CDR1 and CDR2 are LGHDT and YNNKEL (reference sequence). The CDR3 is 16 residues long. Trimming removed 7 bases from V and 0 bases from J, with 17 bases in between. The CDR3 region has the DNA TGTGCCAGCACCCCGATTAGCGGATCTAGCACAGATACGCAGTATTTT. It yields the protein CASTPISGSSTDTQYF.

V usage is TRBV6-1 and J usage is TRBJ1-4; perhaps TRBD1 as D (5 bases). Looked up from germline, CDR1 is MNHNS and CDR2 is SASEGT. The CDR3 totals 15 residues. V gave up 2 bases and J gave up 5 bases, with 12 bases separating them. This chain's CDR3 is CASSESQRGNEKLFF. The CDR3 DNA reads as TGTGCCAGCAGTGAATCTCAGCGGGGGAATGAAAAACTGTTTTTT.

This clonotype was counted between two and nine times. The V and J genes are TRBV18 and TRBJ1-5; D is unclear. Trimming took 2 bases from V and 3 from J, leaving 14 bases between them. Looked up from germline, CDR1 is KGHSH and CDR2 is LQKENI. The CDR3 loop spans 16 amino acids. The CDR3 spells CASSPNGGRINQPQHF. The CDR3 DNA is TGTGCCAGCTCACCAAACGGAGGGAGGATCAATCAGCCCCAGCATTTT.

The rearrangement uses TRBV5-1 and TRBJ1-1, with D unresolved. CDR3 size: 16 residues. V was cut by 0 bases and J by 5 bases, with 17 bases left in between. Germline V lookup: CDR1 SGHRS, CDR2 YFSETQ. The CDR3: CASSLDGIGRFTEAFF. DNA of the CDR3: TGCGCCAGCAGCTTGGATGGGATTGGGAGGTTTACTGAAGCTTTCTTT. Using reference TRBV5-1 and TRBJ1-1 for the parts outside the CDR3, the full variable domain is KAGVTQTPRYLIKTRGQQVTLSCSPISGHRSVSWYQQTPGQGLQFLFEYFSETQRNKGNFPGRFSGRQFSNSRSEMNVSTLELGDSALYLCASSLDGIGRFTEAFFGQGTRLTVV.

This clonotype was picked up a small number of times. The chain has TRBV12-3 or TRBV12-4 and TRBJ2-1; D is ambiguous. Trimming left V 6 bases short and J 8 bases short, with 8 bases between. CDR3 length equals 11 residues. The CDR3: CASRNFDEQFF. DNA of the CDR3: TGTGCCAGCAGGAATTTTGATGAGCAGTTCTTC.